This T cell receptor (beta chain) was identified in a study of T cells after yellow fever vaccination. Study context: Libraries from low-cell-number fractions were prepared with the SMART-Seq v4 Ultra Low Input RNA kit.

TCRdb re-analysed the 5' RACE reads in MiXCR, keeping a single row per CDR3 protein. The data hold some 300,000 distinct CDR3 sequences, with around 9.3% observed a single time. V lost 0 bases and J lost 3, with 3 bases in between. The CDR3 covers 12 residues. Germline CDR1 MNHEY, CDR2 SVGEGT. The receptor was derived from a man younger than 30 who received the YFV17D yellow fever vaccine. The chain joins TRBV6-2 or TRBV6-3 to TRBJ2-7; D is unresolved. The sequenced sample was CD4+ T cells sorted from PBMCs, obtained 5 days after the yellow fever booster vaccination. The CDR3 is CASSYSHYEQYF. The CDR3 nucleotides read TGTGCCAGCAGTTACTCCCACTACGAGCAGTACTTC.